This TCR beta chain emerged from a study of blood T cell repertoires in COVID-19. Repertoires were generated with immunoSEQ multiplex PCR, while TCRdb's copy carries only in-frame clones and drops some. The table lists approximately 360,000 clones, around 87% of them singletons. The CDR3 is 12 residues long. The V gene lost 1 base and the J gene lost 5 bases, with 4 bases spanning the gap. Germline CDR1 and CDR2: SGHRS and YFSETQ. The sequenced material came from peripheral blood. This receptor was taken from a man aged 18 to 35 with active or convalescent COVID-19. This chain uses TRBV5-1 with TRBJ2-1; D is unclear. This CDR3 is CASSLTDNEQFF. CDR3 in DNA: TGCGCCAGCAGCTTGACAGACAATGAGCAGTTCTTC.